This is a list of T cell receptor beta chains from one sample in a study of CD4 T cell repertoires in COVID-19. Sequencing used immunoSEQ multiplex PCR; TCRdb keeps in-frame clones, though not all of them. The data show about 75,000 clones, roughly four fifths seen once. Sequences were derived from CD4+ T cells from peripheral blood, sampled after recovery from COVID-19. These receptors were obtained from a human donor who had COVID-19. The CDR3 runs from the conserved cysteine through the conserved F or W. Each record gives: clone size, D gene, J gene, V gene, CDR3 protein, CDR3 DNA. The D gene is left open where the match is weak. A clone size is listed for some rows: how often the clone was seen (once, few, many), or a class if it is expanded.

>-|-|TRBJ2-3|TRBV5-1
CASRDSRDTQYF
TGCGCCAGCAGGGACAGTAGAGATACGCAGTATTTT
>-|TRBD2|TRBJ2-3|TRBV7-3
CASSLGVAGGPDTQYF
TGTGCCAGCAGCTTAGGTGTAGCGGGGGGGCCAGATACGCAGTATTTT
>-|TRBD1|TRBJ1-3|TRBV19
CASSLLGTGTGNTIYF
TGTGCCAGTAGCCTGCTGGGGACAGGGACTGGAAACACCATATATTTT
>-|TRBD2|TRBJ2-1|TRBV4-1
CASSEPGLVAPKQFF
TGCGCCAGCAGCGAACCGGGACTAGTGGCCCCTAAGCAGTTCTTC
>-|-|TRBJ2-5|TRBV20-1
CSASKGEETQYF
TGCAGTGCTAGTAAGGGGGAAGAGACCCAGTACTTC
>few|-|TRBJ1-2|TRBV5-1
CASSSGDGYGYTF
TGCGCCAGCAGCTCAGGGGACGGTTATGGCTACACCTTC
>-|-|TRBJ2-1|TRBV2
CASSDGPTGSEQFF
TGTGCCAGCAGTGATGGGCCGACGGGCTCTGAGCAGTTCTTC
>-|TRBD2|TRBJ2-1|TRBV29-1
CGAKEGASGVDEQFF
TGCGGGGCCAAGGAGGGGGCTAGCGGGGTCGATGAGCAGTTCTTC
>once|-|TRBJ2-3|TRBV6-4
CASSGGPNTDTQYF
TGTGCCAGCAGCGGGGGGCCTAACACAGATACGCAGTATTTT
>-|-|TRBJ1-4|TRBV4-2
CASSQDRGEKLFF
TGTGCCAGCAGCCAAGATCGGGGTGAAAAACTGTTTTTT
>-|-|TRBJ2-5|TRBV5-6
CASSLFPAVQETQYF
TGTGCCAGCAGCTTGTTCCCAGCTGTCCAAGAGACCCAGTACTTC
>few|-|TRBJ1-2|TRBV5-6
CASSLAQNLYGYTF
TGTGCCAGCAGCTTGGCTCAGAACCTCTATGGCTACACCTTC
>-|TRBD1|TRBJ2-7|TRBV4-2
CASSRTGSIEQYF
TGTGCCAGCAGCCGGACAGGGTCAATTGAGCAGTACTTC
>-|TRBD2|TRBJ2-5|TRBV7-7
CASSHGGVQETQYF
TGTGCCAGCAGCCATGGGGGGGTACAAGAGACCCAGTACTTC
>-|-|TRBJ1-1|TRBV19
CASSIAGTEAFF
TGTGCCAGTAGTATAGCAGGGACAGAAGCTTTCTTT
>once|-|TRBJ1-4|TRBV12-3/TRBV12-4
CASDQGADEKLFF
TGTGCCAGCGACCAGGGAGCCGATGAAAAACTGTTTTTT
>-|-|TRBJ1-1|TRBV18
CASSSYSGGTEAFF
TGTGCCAGCTCAAGTTATTCGGGGGGCACTGAAGCTTTCTTT
>-|-|TRBJ2-7|TRBV11-2
CASGPNRVEQYF
TGTGCCAGCGGACCCAACAGGGTCGAGCAGTACTTC
>-|TRBD2|TRBJ2-3|TRBV13
CASSSRLAGGPDTQYF
TGTGCCAGCAGCTCCCGACTAGCGGGGGGGCCAGATACGCAGTATTTT
>-|TRBD2|TRBJ2-1|TRBV6-1
CASSESLAGSSYNEQFF
TGTGCCAGCAGTGAATCTTTAGCGGGGAGCTCCTACAATGAGCAGTTCTTC
>-|-|TRBJ1-5|TRBV4-1
CASSQEDQPQHF
TGCGCCAGCAGCCAAGAGGATCAGCCCCAGCATTTT
>-|-|TRBJ1-4|TRBV28
CASSFYEKLFF
TGTGCCAGCAGTTTTTATGAAAAACTGTTTTTT
>-|-|TRBJ1-2|TRBV5-1
CASSLAGGGYDPNYGYTF
TGCGCCAGCAGCTTGGCCGGTGGAGGGTACGATCCTAACTATGGCTACACCTTC
>-|-|TRBJ1-2|TRBV6-5
CASSQTLANYGYTF
TGTGCCAGCAGCCAGACTCTAGCCAACTATGGCTACACCTTC
>-|-|TRBJ2-3|TRBV5-1
CASSATLSTDTQYF
TGCGCCAGCAGCGCCACTCTGAGCACAGATACGCAGTATTTT
>-|-|TRBJ1-5|TRBV7-9
CASSLGTAAINF
TGTGCCAGCAGCCTTGGGACTGCGGCCATCAATTTT
>-|TRBD2|TRBJ2-2|TRBV4-1
CASSPPRRGVGELFF
TGCGCCAGCAGCCCCCCTAGGCGGGGGGTCGGGGAGCTGTTTTTT
>-|-|TRBJ2-2|TRBV6-5
CASRPGQRAGELFF
TGTGCCAGCAGACCCGGACAAAGAGCCGGGGAGCTGTTTTTT
>-|TRBD2|TRBJ2-7|TRBV19
CASSTGLANFYEQYF
TGTGCCAGTAGTACCGGACTAGCGAATTTCTACGAGCAGTACTTC
>-|TRBD2|TRBJ2-7|TRBV6-4
CASSERPGRPYEQYF
TGTGCCAGCAGTGAACGCCCCGGGAGGCCCTACGAGCAGTACTTC
>-|-|TRBJ1-5|TRBV11-2
CASSLGLSGNQPQHF
TGTGCCAGCAGCTTAGGGCTTTCGGGCAATCAGCCCCAGCATTTT
>-|-|TRBJ2-3|TRBV4-2
CASSPQMEGITDTQYF
TGTGCCAGCAGCCCCCAAATGGAGGGGATCACAGATACGCAGTATTTT
>-|-|TRBJ1-5|TRBV7-9
CASSFGDGQPQHF
TGTGCCAGCAGCTTCGGGGACGGCCAGCCCCAGCATTTT
>-|-|TRBJ1-2|TRBV10-1
CASSSAGDGYGYTF
TGCGCCAGCAGTTCTGCAGGGGACGGCTATGGCTACACCTTC
>-|-|TRBJ1-2|TRBV7-9
CASSLSNPPGAGYTF
TGTGCCAGCAGCTTATCGAACCCGCCAGGGGCAGGCTACACCTTC
>-|-|TRBJ2-1|TRBV2
CASSNSVLSYNEQFF
TGTGCCAGCAGCAATAGCGTTCTCTCCTACAATGAGCAGTTCTTC
>-|-|TRBJ1-3|TRBV4-1
CASSQFAGASGNTIYF
TGCGCCAGCAGCCAGTTCGCCGGGGCTTCTGGAAACACCATATATTTT
>-|-|TRBJ1-6|TRBV5-1
CASGREYGSGSPLHF
TGCGCCAGCGGAAGGGAGTATGGGTCAGGATCACCCCTCCACTTT
>once|TRBD1|TRBJ2-7|TRBV5-8
CASRDRGVDEQYF
TGTGCCAGCAGGGACAGGGGAGTGGACGAGCAGTACTTC
>once|TRBD1|TRBJ1-2|TRBV7-2
CASRPYGTGNGYTF
TGTGCCAGCAGACCCTACGGGACAGGGAATGGCTACACCTTC
>-|-|TRBJ1-6|TRBV3-1/TRBV3-2
CASSPREGLEPLHF
TGTGCCAGCAGCCCCCGGGAGGGGTTAGAACCCCTCCACTTT
>once|TRBD1|TRBJ2-7|TRBV10-1
CASQRQGGSYEQYF
TGCGCCAGCCAACGACAGGGGGGTTCCTACGAGCAGTACTTC
>-|-|TRBJ1-6|TRBV6-5
CASSSNRVSDSPLHF
TGTGCCAGCAGTTCGAACAGGGTGTCGGATTCACCCCTCCACTTT
>few|TRBD1|TRBJ2-7|TRBV6-1
CASSDWTGSPLKPYEQYF
TGTGCCAGCAGTGACTGGACAGGGTCTCCCCTTAAGCCCTACGAGCAGTACTTC
>-|-|TRBJ2-1|TRBV5-6
CASSLTHRGEQFF
TGTGCCAGCAGTTTGACCCATCGGGGTGAGCAGTTCTTC
>-|-|TRBJ2-7|TRBV20-1
CSASGTYEQYF
TGCAGTGCTAGCGGAACCTACGAGCAGTACTTC
>-|TRBD1|TRBJ1-2|TRBV6-1
CASSEDGTGTGIYGYTF
TGTGCCAGCAGTGAAGATGGAACCGGGACAGGGATTTATGGCTACACCTTC
>-|-|TRBJ2-2|TRBV5-1
CASSSVGELFF
TGCGCCAGCAGCTCGGTCGGGGAGCTGTTTTTT
>-|TRBD1|TRBJ1-1|TRBV6-5
CASSPGTGTEAFF
TGTGCCAGCAGTCCCGGGACAGGGACTGAAGCTTTCTTT
>once|-|TRBJ1-2|TRBV6-5
CASRGDINYGYTF
TGTGCCAGCAGAGGGGACATCAACTATGGCTACACCTTC
>-|-|TRBJ2-7|TRBV28
CASSKASTTLTYEQYF
TGTGCCAGCAGTAAGGCTAGCACAACCCTAACCTACGAGCAGTACTTC
>-|-|TRBJ1-6|TRBV2
CASSEPLTVNSPLHF
TGTGCCAGCAGTGAACCGTTGACAGTCAATTCACCCCTCCACTTT
>-|-|TRBJ2-7|TRBV25-1
CASTGASYEQYF
TGTGCCAGCACGGGGGCCTCCTACGAGCAGTACTTC